The present T cell receptor beta chain was sequenced within a study of OX40 agonist ivuxolimab in advanced cancers. Study in general: Prior checkpoint blockade (anti-PD-1, anti-PD-L1 or anti-CTLA-4) was permitted; around 40% had it. In three patients, partial responses were observed, one with hepatocellular carcinoma and two with cutaneous melanoma.

This table comes from immunoSEQ multiplex PCR, and its TCRdb copy is limited to in-frame clones, with some not included. The sample yields 15,000 to 20,000 clones, about 73% seen once. Autoimmune disease history or systemic immunosuppression disqualified patients. The sampling schedule covered blood at baseline, cycle 4 day 1, and cycle 7 day 1. In germline, CDR1 is SGHKS, CDR2 YYEKEE (reference sequence). Trimming left V 3 bases short and J 2 bases short, with 12 bases between. The CDR3 spans 14 residues. Sequenced here: CD4+ or CD8+ T cells sorted from blood, sampled in a trial of the OX40 agonist ivuxolimab. The chain carries TRBV5-5 and TRBJ2-7; TRBD2 is a possible D gene (6 bases). The source is an adult with an advanced solid tumor such as melanoma, head and neck, liver or kidney cancer. CDR3 sequence reads: CASSWAGTPYEQYF. CDR3 coding DNA: TGTGCCAGCAGCTGGGCCGGGACTCCCTACGAGCAGTACTTC.